The sequence of this T cell receptor (beta chain) was determined in a study of immune heterogeneity within non-small cell lung tumors. Template material for each sample was roughly 600 ng of bulk tumor genomic DNA. Several biopsies were spaced far apart within each primary tumor and obtained as surgery took place. Patients had untreated, newly diagnosed non-small cell lung cancer and underwent curative surgery. As concerns this clonotype: A much larger clone lies one base from this, so it may be a read error.

Amplifying TCR beta CDR3 involved multiplex PCR carried out with 32 V and 13 J primers. Each CDR3 protein gets one entry after TCRdb re-called the multiplex PCR reads with MiXCR. The sample has tens of thousands of distinct CDR3 sequences, 25% to 30% seen once. Trimming removed 2 bases from V and 4 bases from J, with 9 bases in between. The CDR3 runs 13 residues. From germline, CDR1 is SNHLY and CDR2 FYNNEI. The specimen was lung tumor tissue. The sequence came from a man aged 40-49 years with non-small cell lung cancer. The chain is built from TRBV2 and TRBJ2-7, with D uncertain. The CDR3 nucleotides read TGTGCCAGCAGTGAATTAGAGGAGTACGAGCAGTACTTC. Its translation: CASSELEEYEQYF.